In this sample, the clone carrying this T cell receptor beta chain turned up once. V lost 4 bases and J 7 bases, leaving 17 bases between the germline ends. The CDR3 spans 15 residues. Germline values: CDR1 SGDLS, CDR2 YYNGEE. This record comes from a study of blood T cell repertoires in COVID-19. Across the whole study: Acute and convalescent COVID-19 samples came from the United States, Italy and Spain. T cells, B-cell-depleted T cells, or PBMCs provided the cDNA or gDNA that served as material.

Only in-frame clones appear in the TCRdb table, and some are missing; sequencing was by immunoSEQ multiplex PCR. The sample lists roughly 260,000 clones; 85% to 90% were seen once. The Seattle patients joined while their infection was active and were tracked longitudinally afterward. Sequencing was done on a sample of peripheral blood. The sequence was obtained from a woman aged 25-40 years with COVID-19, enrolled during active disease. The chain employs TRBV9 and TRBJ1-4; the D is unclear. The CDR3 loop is CASSTVGGLGEKLFF. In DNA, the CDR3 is TGTGCCAGCAGCACAGTAGGCGGGCTCGGTGAAAAACTGTTTTTT.